Each of the 24 T cell receptor beta chains below was sequenced from the same sample in a study of T-cell memory formation after mild COVID-19. Each CDR3 protein gets one entry after TCRdb re-called the 5' RACE reads with MiXCR. The table lists 350,000 to 400,000 distinct CDR3 sequences, approximately 15% of them singletons. The sample consisted of PBMCs or a T cell subset sorted from them (not recorded which). These receptors were obtained from a young man who had mild COVID-19 (a few samples of this study predate the infection). Cell type and time point are not known.

This rearrangement joins TRBV6-2 or TRBV6-3 to TRBJ2-3; 11 bases are a match to TRBD1. Looked up from germline, CDR1 is MNHEY and CDR2 is SVGEGT. V was pared by 4 bases and J by 9 bases, with 6 bases of the junction left unmatched. The CDR3 has 14 residues. CDR3 sequence (DNA): TGTGCCAGCAGTTCGGGACAGGGGGTACAAACGCAGTATTTT. This translates into CASSSGQGVQTQYF.

J is TRBJ2-5 and V is TRBV20-1; possible D gene TRBD1, 5 bases. The germline V and J ends were trimmed by 3 bases and 4 bases, with 18 bases remaining between them. The CDR3 runs 15 residues. Germline-derived CDR1 and CDR2 are DFQATT and SNEGSKA (reference sequence). CDR3 region: CSARAPGQGGETQYF. CDR3 nucleotides: TGCAGTGCTAGGGCGCCTGGGCAGGGTGGAGAGACCCAGTACTTC.

J is TRBJ2-3 and V is TRBV7-9; D may be TRBD1 (7 bases). The CDR3 totals 16 residues. Between the trimmed V and J ends, which lost 3 bases and 1 base, there was a span of 14 bases. The germline CDR1 and CDR2 sequences are SEHNR and FQNEAQ (reference sequence). The CDR3 protein is CASSLYTRGGTDTQYF. The DNA for the CDR3 is TGTGCCAGCAGCTTGTATACCAGGGGGGGCACAGATACGCAGTATTTT.

This clonotype was observed a handful of times. The rearrangement uses TRBV20-1 and TRBJ2-7; 10 bases are a match to TRBD2. V shed 6 bases, J shed 3 bases, and the junction held 2 bases outside the gene matches. This CDR3 has 12 amino acids. Germline CDR1 and CDR2: DFQATT and SNEGSKA (reference sequence). DNA for the CDR3: TGCAGTGCCGGACTAGCGGTCTACGAGCAGTACTTC. Amino acids: CSAGLAVYEQYF.

The chain carries TRBV7-2 and TRBJ2-3; D is possibly TRBD2 (6 bases). Per the germline V gene, CDR1 is SGHTA and CDR2 is FQGNSA. V lost 3 bases and J lost 7, with 8 bases in between. This CDR3 spans 12 amino acids. CDR3 bases: TGTGCCAGCAGCTTCGGGGGTTATACGCAGTATTTT. This translates into CASSFGGYTQYF.

The genes are TRBV6-5 and TRBJ1-2; unclear D gene. CDR3 size: 14 residues. V gave up 2 bases and J gave up 5 bases, with 12 bases separating them. Germline values: CDR1 MNHEY, CDR2 SVGAGI. CDR3 DNA sequence: TGTGCCAGCAGTTACGGCAGAGCCCGTTATGGCTACACCTTC. Protein sequence: CASSYGRARYGYTF.

V and J are TRBV7-2 and TRBJ1-2, with 9 bases lining up with TRBD1. CDR1 is SGHTA, CDR2 FQGNSA, per germline. The CDR3 is made up of 14 amino acids. Trimming cost V 5 bases and J 7 bases; bases outside gene matches: 8. The CDR3 loop reads CASSDRDRVVGYTF. Here the CDR3 DNA reads TGTGCCAGCAGCGACCGGGACAGGGTAGTTGGCTACACCTTC.

In its sample, this clonotype was seen a few times. The chain combines TRBV11-3 with TRBJ2-2; tentative D call: TRBD2 (5 bases). Trimming took off 6 bases at V and 5 bases at J, with 10 bases between the two ends. Per germline, CDR1 SGHNT and CDR2 YENEEA. CDR3 length: 13 residues. Here the CDR3 reads CASSIAGTGELFF. CDR3 bases: TGTGCCAGCAGTATTGCGGGTACCGGGGAGCTGTTTTTT.

This clonotype was counted at least ten times. The genes are TRBV5-1 and TRBJ1-4; the D is unclear. V lost 0 bases, J lost 1 base, and 4 bases lay in between. Germline CDR1 and CDR2: SGHRS and YFSETQ. The CDR3 runs to 14 residues. The chain's CDR3 is CASSLGRTNEKLFF. The CDR3 nucleotides read TGCGCCAGCAGCTTGGGTAGAACTAATGAAAAACTGTTTTTT.

This sequence joins TRBV2 and TRBJ2-1, with 11 bases identical to TRBD2. The V gene end was trimmed by 6 bases and the J gene end by 5 bases; junction bases not matched to a gene: 6. This CDR3 is built from 15 residues. Germline V gene lookup returns CDR1 SNHLY and CDR2 FYNNEI. CDR3 amino acids: CASRFETSGDNEQFF. The CDR3 DNA sequence: TGTGCCAGCAGATTCGAGACTAGCGGGGACAATGAGCAGTTCTTC.

This clonotype has only a few counts. The V call is TRBV9, the J call TRBJ1-5, with a possible D match to TRBD1 (5 bases). This CDR3 spans 15 amino acids. V was cut by 2 bases and J by 7 bases, with 16 bases left in between. The V gene's germline CDR1 is SGDLS and CDR2 YYNGEE. This chain's CDR3 is CASSVEGYSGQPQHF. The CDR3 DNA reads as TGTGCCAGCAGCGTGGAGGGGTATTCGGGACAGCCCCAGCATTTT.

This clonotype has ten or more counts. The chain joins TRBV5-1 to TRBJ2-1, with 7 bases that match TRBD1. CDR1 is SGHRS, CDR2 YFSETQ, per germline. V dropped 3 bases and J dropped 10; count of bases not matched to a gene: 4. The CDR3 consists of 12 residues. The CDR3 reads CASSSHRGEQFF. The DNA for the CDR3 is TGCGCCAGCAGCTCCCACAGGGGCGAGCAGTTCTTC.

This clonotype was seen more than once but under ten times. The chain combines TRBV7-9 with TRBJ2-6, with D uncertain. This CDR3 comprises 18 residues. Germline values: CDR1 SEHNR, CDR2 FQNEAQ (reference sequence). V lost 3 bases and J 0 bases, leaving 15 bases between the germline ends. CDR3 nucleotides: TGTGCCAGCAGCTTTAAGGGTATAGGAACCTCTGGGGCCAACGTCCTGACTTTC. Its protein is CASSFKGIGTSGANVLTF.

The V gene is TRBV7-6, the J gene TRBJ2-2, with D perhaps assigned TRBD1 or TRBD2 (7 bases each). CDR1 is SGHVS and CDR2 is FNYEAQ in the germline V gene. This CDR3 is built from 20 residues. V was clipped by 3 bases and J by 4 bases, with 27 bases between them. The DNA of the CDR3 is TGTGCCAGCAGCTTCCAAGGGGGCCCGGGACTAACGGCGGGCACCGGGGAGCTGTTTTTT. It codes for CASSFQGGPGLTAGTGELFF.

V gene TRBV28 combines with J gene TRBJ1-4; 8 nucleotides agree with TRBD1. Germline values: CDR1 MDHEN, CDR2 SYDVKM. The ends lost 6 bases at V and 8 bases at J; junction bases unmatched: 8. This CDR3 is 14 amino acids long. The CDR3, as DNA: TGTGCCAGCAGGAGGGACAGGATGTGGGAAAAACTGTTTTTT. Translated, it gives CASRRDRMWEKLFF.

The chain employs TRBV20-1 and TRBJ1-1; tentative D call: TRBD1 (6 bases). The V and J ends lost 6 bases and 4 bases respectively, with 18 bases between them. The CDR3 covers 14 residues. Germline-derived CDR1 and CDR2 are DFQATT and SNEGSKA (reference sequence). CDR3 region: CSATTISGATEAFF. The CDR3 region has the DNA TGCAGTGCCACGACAATATCGGGGGCCACTGAAGCTTTCTTT.

The V and J genes are TRBV5-1 and TRBJ2-7; 8 bases agree with TRBD1. This CDR3 region has 14 residues. V trimming: 3 bases; J trimming: 3 bases; junction bases outside the gene matches: 5. The V gene's germline CDR1 is SGHRS and CDR2 YFSETQ. The CDR3 DNA reads as TGCGCCAGCAGCTCGGGGACAGGTAACTACGAGCAGTACGTC. Translated, it gives CASSSGTGNYEQYV.

This chain joins TRBV11-3 and TRBJ2-2; TRBD1 aligns across 7 bases. V gave up 5 bases and J gave up 6 bases; unmatched junction bases: 6. Germline V gene lookup returns CDR1 SGHNT and CDR2 YENEEA. CDR3 length equals 14 residues. The CDR3 coding sequence is TGTGCCAGCAGCCGAAATCAGGGGGCCGGGGAGCTGTTTTTT. Translation: CASSRNQGAGELFF.

This clonotype is a singleton in its sample. The chain uses TRBV11-2 and TRBJ1-6; D is possibly TRBD1 (6 bases). The germline V gene has CDR1 SGHAT and CDR2 FQNNGV. This CDR3 region has 15 residues. Trimming pared 7 bases from V and 7 bases from J, leaving 17 bases between. The chain's CDR3 is CASTETQGLNSPLHF. Here the CDR3 DNA reads TGTGCCAGCACCGAGACACAGGGATTGAATTCACCCCTCCACTTT.

This clonotype was picked up many times. Here the CDR3 DNA reads TGTGCCAGCAGCTTACCCTGGGCTAGAGGAACCGGGGAGCTGTTTTTT. Amino acid sequence: CASSLPWARGTGELFF. This chain connects TRBV11-2 to TRBJ2-2; D not certain. The CDR3 is 16 residues long. CDR1 and CDR2 from the germline V gene are SGHAT and FQNNGV. The V and J ends lost 2 bases and 5 bases respectively, with 15 bases between them.

The genes are TRBV29-1 and TRBJ2-1; D might be TRBD2 (5 bases). CDR1 is SQVTM and CDR2 is ANQGSEA in the germline V gene. This CDR3 region has 13 residues. Trimming shortened V by 6 bases and J by 0 bases, and 9 bases separated the two germline ends. CDR3 in DNA: TGCAGCGTGGAGCGGATCTCCTACAATGAGCAGTTCTTC. Translated: CSVERISYNEQFF.

V and J are TRBV6-2 or TRBV6-3 and TRBJ2-3; 8 bases map to TRBD2. This CDR3 has 15 residues. Germline values: CDR1 MNHEY, CDR2 SVGEGT. The ends lost 6 bases at V and 4 bases at J; junction bases unmatched: 9. This CDR3 is CASSLGGARPDTQYF. CDR3 in DNA: TGTGCCAGCAGCCTCGGGGGGGCCCGTCCAGATACGCAGTATTTT.

At least ten counts were recorded for this clonotype. The rearrangement joins TRBV6-6 to TRBJ1-4; no firm D call. Germline lookup yields CDR1 MNHNY and CDR2 SVGAGI (reference sequence). V was shortened by 2 bases and J by 0 bases, with 4 bases between the two germline ends. The CDR3 sequence is 14 residues long. The CDR3 nucleotides are TGTGCCAGCAGTTACCTTGCAACTAATGAAAAACTGTTTTTT. Translating it yields CASSYLATNEKLFF.

This clonotype came up many times. This chain joins TRBV12-3 or TRBV12-4 and TRBJ2-7; D call uncertain. V lost 3 bases and J 7 bases, leaving 13 bases between the germline ends. This CDR3 is built from 13 residues. The CDR3 spells CASSFEALREQYF. CDR3 in DNA: TGTGCCAGCAGTTTCGAGGCCCTCAGAGAGCAGTACTTC.